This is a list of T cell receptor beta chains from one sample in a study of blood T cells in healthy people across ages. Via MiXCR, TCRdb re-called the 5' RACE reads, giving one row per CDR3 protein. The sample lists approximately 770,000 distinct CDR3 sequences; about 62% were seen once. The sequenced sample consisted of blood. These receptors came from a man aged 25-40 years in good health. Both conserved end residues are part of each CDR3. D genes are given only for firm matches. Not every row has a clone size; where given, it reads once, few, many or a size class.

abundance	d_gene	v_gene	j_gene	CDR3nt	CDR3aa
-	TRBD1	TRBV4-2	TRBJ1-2	TGTGCCAGCAGCCAAGCGACAGGGGGCGATATCTATGGCTACACCTTC	CASSQATGGDIYGYTF
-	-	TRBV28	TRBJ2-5	TGTGCCAGCAGTTTTTCCCTTTCCCAAGAGACCCAGTACTTC	CASSFSLSQETQYF
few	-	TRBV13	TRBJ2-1	TGTGCCAGCAGCTTAGCCCCCGGGACCGCGAGGGACGAGCAGTTCTTC	CASSLAPGTARDEQFF
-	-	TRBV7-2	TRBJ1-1	TGTGCCAGCAACTTCAGGGTAGGGTCGAACACTGAAGCTTTCTTT	CASNFRVGSNTEAFF
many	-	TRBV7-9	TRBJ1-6	TGTGCCAGCAGCTTAGCCCCTCCAGGTGCAGGGTTCGGTTCACCCCTCCACTTT	CASSLAPPGAGFGSPLHF
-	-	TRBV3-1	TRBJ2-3	TGTGCCAGCAGCCAAGATCTCTCAGATACGCAGTATTTT	CASSQDLSDTQYF
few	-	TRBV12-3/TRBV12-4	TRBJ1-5	TGTGCCAGCAGGTCCCAAGGGCCCCAGCATTTT	CASRSQGPQHF
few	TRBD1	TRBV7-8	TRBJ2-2	TGTGCCAGCAGCCACCGATTGGACAGGGACACCGGGGAGCTGTTTTTT	CASSHRLDRDTGELFF
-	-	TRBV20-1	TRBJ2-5	TGCAGTCAGAGGGGAGACAGGCGGGAGACCCAGTACTTC	CSQRGDRRETQYF
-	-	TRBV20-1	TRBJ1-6	TGCAGTGCTAGAGATCCAGGGGTGGGGGGGAGAACCCTCCACTTT	CSARDPGVGGRTLHF
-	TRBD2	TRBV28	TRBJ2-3	TGTGCCAGCAGTCCCGGGACTAGCGGGAGAAGGACAGATACGCAGTATTTT	CASSPGTSGRRTDTQYF
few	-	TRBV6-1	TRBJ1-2	TGTGCCAGCCGGCAAGCGAACTATGGCTACACCTTC	CASRQANYGYTF
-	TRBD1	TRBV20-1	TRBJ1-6	TGCAGTGCTAGAGAATATGACAGGGGTCCCAATTCACCCCTCCACTTT	CSAREYDRGPNSPLHF